This T cell receptor beta chain was sequenced for a study of OX40 agonist ivuxolimab in advanced cancers. As for the study in general: Those treated in dose escalation had hepatocellular carcinoma, melanoma, renal cell cancer or head and neck cancer. Participants averaged 60 years of age (range about 23 to 90) and were over 75% male.

This clone showed up just once. The antigen is not known. Libraries were prepared by immunoSEQ multiplex PCR; TCRdb keeps only in-frame clonotypes and omits some of them. The sample lists 43,000 or so clones; 75% to 90% were seen once. Study-wide results and caveats: The CD4+ and CD8+ T cells in the blood had expanded clonally by week 6 at 0.1 to 3.0 mg/kg. Specificity for antigen went undetermined in the expanded peripheral T cells.

Trimming cost V 2 bases and J 4 bases, with 11 bases left between them. Germline V gene lookup returns CDR1 SNHLY and CDR2 FYNNEI. The CDR3 is 14 amino acids. This chain joins TRBV2 and TRBJ1-2, with D unresolved. The receptor was isolated from an adult with an advanced solid tumor such as melanoma, head and neck, liver or kidney cancer. The starting material was CD4+ or CD8+ T cells sorted from blood, obtained in a trial of the OX40 agonist ivuxolimab. The DNA of the CDR3 is TGTGCCAGCAGTGAACGAATACCCCCCTATGGCTACACCTTC. This gives the protein CASSERIPPYGYTF.